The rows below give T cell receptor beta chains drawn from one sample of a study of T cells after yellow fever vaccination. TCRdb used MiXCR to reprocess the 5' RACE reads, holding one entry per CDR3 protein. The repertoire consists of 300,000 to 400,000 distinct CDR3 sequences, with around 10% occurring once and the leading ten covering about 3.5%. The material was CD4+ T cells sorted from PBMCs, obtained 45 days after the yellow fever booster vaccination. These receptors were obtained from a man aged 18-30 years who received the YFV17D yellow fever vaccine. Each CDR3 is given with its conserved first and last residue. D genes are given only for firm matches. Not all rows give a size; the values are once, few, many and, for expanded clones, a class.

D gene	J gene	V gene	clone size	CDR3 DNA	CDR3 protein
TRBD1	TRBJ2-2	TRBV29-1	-	TGCAGCATTCCCCTTACAGGGGTAGCGTCCGGGGAGCTGTTTTTT	CSIPLTGVASGELFF
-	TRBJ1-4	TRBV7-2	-	TGTGCCAGCAGCTTAGATAGGGGGGGAAATGAAAAACTGTTTTTT	CASSLDRGGNEKLFF
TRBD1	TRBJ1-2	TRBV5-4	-	TGTGCCAGCAGTTCCTTCGACAGGGTCCATGGCTACACCTTC	CASSSFDRVHGYTF
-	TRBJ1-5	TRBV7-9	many	TGTGCCAGCAGCTCGGGACCGAATCAGCCCCAGCATTTT	CASSSGPNQPQHF
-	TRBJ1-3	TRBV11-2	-	TGTGCCAGCAGCTTAACCCACTCGGGCAGTCCGGATTTT	CASSLTHSGSPDF
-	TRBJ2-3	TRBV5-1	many	TGCGCCAGCAGCCCGCGGGTACCCACAGATACGCAGTATTTT	CASSPRVPTDTQYF
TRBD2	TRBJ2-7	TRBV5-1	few	TGCGCCAGCAGCTTGGGGCTAGCGGGGTTCTACGAGCAGTACTTC	CASSLGLAGFYEQYF
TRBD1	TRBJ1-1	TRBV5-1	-	TGCGCCAGCAGCTCAACTGGACAGGGGGACACTGAAGCTTTCTTT	CASSSTGQGDTEAFF
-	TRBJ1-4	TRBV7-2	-	TGTGCCAGCAGCCTCACCAGGCGCATAACTAATGAAAAACTGTTTTTT	CASSLTRRITNEKLFF
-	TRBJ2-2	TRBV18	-	TGTGCCAGCTCATTTGCAGTTTCTTCGAACACCGGGGAGCTGTTTTTT	CASSFAVSSNTGELFF
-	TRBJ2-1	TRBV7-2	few	TGTGCCAGTAGGGCAGGCTCCTACAATGAGCAGTTCTTC	CASRAGSYNEQFF
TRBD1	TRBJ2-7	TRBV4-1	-	TGCGCCAGCAGCCAAGATATCGGGGACAGGGCCTACGAGCAGTACTTC	CASSQDIGDRAYEQYF
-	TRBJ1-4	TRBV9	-	TGTGCCAGCAGCGCCGGGAGCGGGGCAGGGGACTACGAAAAACTGTTTTTT	CASSAGSGAGDYEKLFF
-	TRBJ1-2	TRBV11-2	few	TGTGCCAGCAGCTCCAGTAGGCCCCCTTCTGGCTACACCTTC	CASSSSRPPSGYTF
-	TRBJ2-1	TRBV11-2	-	TGTGCCAGCAGCGCAGGGATGAGCAATGAGCAGTTCTTC	CASSAGMSNEQFF
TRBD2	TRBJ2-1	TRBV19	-	TGTGCCAGTAGCCGACCCGGGACTAGGTATGAGCAGTTCTTC	CASSRPGTRYEQFF